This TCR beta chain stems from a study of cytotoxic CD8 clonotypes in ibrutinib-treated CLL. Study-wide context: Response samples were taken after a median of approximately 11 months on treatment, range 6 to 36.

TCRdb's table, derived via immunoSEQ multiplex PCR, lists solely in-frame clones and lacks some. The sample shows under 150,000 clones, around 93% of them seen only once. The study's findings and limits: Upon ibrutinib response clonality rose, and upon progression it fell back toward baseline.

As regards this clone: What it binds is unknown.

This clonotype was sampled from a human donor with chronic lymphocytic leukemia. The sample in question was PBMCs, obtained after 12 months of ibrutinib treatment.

CDR3 region: CASSAEGLIKTQYF. DNA for the CDR3: TGTGCCAGCAGCGCAGAGGGGTTAATTAAGACCCAGTACTTC. This chain links TRBV7-2 with TRBJ2-5, with D perhaps matching TRBD1 or TRBD2 (5 bases each). Germline V CDR1 and CDR2: SGHTA, FQGNSA. V gave up 5 bases and J gave up 6 bases, with 16 bases separating them. CDR3 length: 14 residues.